Below are 3 T cell receptor beta chains sequenced from a single sample in a study of breast tumors, draining lymph nodes, adjacent tissues. One entry per CDR3 protein results from TCRdb running MiXCR on the multiplex PCR reads. The table shows 200,000 or so distinct CDR3 sequences, with around a third occurring only once. Axillary draining lymph nodes of breast cancer patients supplied the node samples. Source material: axillary lymph node tissue. Receptor source: a female donor with breast cancer. Some clones in this sample may be carry-over from other donors' samples.

There are many counts of this clonotype. A much larger clone lies one base from this, so it may be a read error. This chain joins TRBV20-1 and TRBJ2-5, with 11 bases fitting TRBD2. This CDR3 spans 14 amino acids. Germline CDR1 reads DFQATT; CDR2 reads SNEGSKA (reference sequence). V lost 5 bases and J lost 7; bases outside the gene matches: 9. The CDR3 here is CSAGLAGRGATQYF. For the CDR3, the DNA is TGCAGTGCTGGACTAGCGGGTAGGGGAGCGACCCAGTACTTC.

This clonotype showed up many times. J is TRBJ2-7 and V is TRBV20-1; 10 bases map to TRBD2. Germline trimming cut 3 bases from V and 4 bases from J; bases unmatched to any gene: 6. This CDR3 comprises 14 residues. In germline, CDR1 is DFQATT, CDR2 SNEGSKA (reference sequence). The CDR3 here is CSASQASGSYEQYF. Written as DNA, the CDR3 is TGCAGTGCTAGTCAGGCTAGCGGGAGTTACGAGCAGTACTTC.

With respect to this clonotype: One base away lies a much larger clone, so this may be a sequencing read error. The chain uses TRBV19 and TRBJ2-5; 14 positions match TRBD2. This CDR3 comprises 15 residues. CDR1 LNHDA and CDR2 SQIVND come from the germline V gene (reference sequence). The CDR3 bases are TGTGCCAGTAGTCTGACTAGCGGGAGGGTGGAGACCCAGGACTTC. This codes for CASSLTSGRVETQDF. Together with reference TRBV19 and TRBJ2-5, the CDR3 gives the full variable domain: DGGITQSPKYLFRKEGQNVTLSCEQNLNHDAMYWYRQDPGQGLRLIYYSQIVNDFQKGDIAEGYSVSREKKESFPLTVTSAQKNPTAFYLCASSLTSGRVETQDFGPGTRLLVL.